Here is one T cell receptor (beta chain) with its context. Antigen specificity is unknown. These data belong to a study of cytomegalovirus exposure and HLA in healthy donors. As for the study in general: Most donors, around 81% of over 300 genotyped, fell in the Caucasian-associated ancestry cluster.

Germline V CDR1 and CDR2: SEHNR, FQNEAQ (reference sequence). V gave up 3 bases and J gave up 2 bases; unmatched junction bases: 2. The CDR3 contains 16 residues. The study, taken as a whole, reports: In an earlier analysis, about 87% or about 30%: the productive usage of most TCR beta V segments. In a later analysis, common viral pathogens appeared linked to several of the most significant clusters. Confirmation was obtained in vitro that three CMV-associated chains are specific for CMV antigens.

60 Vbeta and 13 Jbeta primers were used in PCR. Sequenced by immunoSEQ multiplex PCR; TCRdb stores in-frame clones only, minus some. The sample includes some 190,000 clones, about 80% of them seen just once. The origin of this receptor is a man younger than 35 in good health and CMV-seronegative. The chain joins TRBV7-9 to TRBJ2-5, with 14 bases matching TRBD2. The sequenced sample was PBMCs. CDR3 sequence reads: CASSFGTSGSQETQYF. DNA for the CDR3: TGTGCCAGCAGCTTCGGGACTAGCGGGAGTCAAGAGACCCAGTACTTC. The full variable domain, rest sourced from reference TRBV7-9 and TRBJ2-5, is DTGVSQNPRHKITKRGQNVTFRCDPISEHNRLYWYRQTLGQGPEFLTYFQNEAQLEKSRLLSDRFSAERPKGSFSTLEIQRTEQGDSAMYLCASSFGTSGSQETQYFGPGTRLLVL.